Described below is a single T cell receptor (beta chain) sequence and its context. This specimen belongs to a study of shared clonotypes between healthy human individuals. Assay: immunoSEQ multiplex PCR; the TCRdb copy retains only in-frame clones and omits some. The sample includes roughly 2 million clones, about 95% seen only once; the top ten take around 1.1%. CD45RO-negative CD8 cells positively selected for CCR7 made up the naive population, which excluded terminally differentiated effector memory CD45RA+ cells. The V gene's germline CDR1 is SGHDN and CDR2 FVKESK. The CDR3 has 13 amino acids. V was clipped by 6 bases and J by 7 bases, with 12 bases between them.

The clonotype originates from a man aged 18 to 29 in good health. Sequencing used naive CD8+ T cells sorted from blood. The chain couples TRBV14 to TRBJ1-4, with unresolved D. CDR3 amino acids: CASSPRFGEKLFF. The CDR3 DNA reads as TGTGCCAGCAGTCCTCGATTCGGTGAAAAACTGTTTTTT.